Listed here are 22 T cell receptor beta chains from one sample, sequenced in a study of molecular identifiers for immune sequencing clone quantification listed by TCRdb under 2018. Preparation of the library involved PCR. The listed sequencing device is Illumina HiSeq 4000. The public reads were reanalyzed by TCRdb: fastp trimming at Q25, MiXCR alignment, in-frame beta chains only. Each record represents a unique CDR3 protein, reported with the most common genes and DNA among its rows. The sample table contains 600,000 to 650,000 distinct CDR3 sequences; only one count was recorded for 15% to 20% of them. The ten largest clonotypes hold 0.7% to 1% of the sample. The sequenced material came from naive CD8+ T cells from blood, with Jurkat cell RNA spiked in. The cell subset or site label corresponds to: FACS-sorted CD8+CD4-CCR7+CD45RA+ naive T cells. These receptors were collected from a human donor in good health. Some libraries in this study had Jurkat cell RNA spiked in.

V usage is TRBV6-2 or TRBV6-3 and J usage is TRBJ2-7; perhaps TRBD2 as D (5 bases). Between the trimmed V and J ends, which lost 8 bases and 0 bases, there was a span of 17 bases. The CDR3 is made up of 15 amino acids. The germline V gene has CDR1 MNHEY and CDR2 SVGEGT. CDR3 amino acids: CASGYQRGSSYEQYF. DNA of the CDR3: TGTGCCAGCGGATATCAAAGAGGGAGCTCCTACGAGCAGTACTTC.

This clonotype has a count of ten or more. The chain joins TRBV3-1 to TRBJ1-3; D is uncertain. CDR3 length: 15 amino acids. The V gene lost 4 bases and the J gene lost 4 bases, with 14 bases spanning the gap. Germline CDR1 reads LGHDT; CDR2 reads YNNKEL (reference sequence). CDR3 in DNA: TGTGCCAGCAGCCCCTCAGGAGGGCACGGAAACACCATATATTTT. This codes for CASSPSGGHGNTIYF.

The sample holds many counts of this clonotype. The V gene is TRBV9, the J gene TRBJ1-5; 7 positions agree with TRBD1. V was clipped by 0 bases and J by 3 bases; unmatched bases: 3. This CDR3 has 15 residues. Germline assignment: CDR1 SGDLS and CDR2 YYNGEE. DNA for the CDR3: TGTGCCAGCAGCGTAGGGGACAGTTTCAATCAGCCCCAGCATTTT. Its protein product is CASSVGDSFNQPQHF.

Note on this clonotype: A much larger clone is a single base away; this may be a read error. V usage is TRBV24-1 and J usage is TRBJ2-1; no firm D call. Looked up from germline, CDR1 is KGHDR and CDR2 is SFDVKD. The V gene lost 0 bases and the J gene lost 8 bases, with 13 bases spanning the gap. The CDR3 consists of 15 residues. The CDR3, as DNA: TGTGCCACCAGTGATTTGGCACAGCCCCCCCATGAGCAGTTCTTC. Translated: CATSDLAQPPHEQFF.

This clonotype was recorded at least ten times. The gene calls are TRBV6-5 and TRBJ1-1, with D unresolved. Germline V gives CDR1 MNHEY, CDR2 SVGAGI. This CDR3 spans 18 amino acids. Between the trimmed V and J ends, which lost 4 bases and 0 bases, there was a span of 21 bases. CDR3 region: CASSFLSYAGRLNTEAFF. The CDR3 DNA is TGTGCCAGCAGTTTCCTCTCTTACGCCGGGCGCTTGAACACTGAAGCTTTCTTT.

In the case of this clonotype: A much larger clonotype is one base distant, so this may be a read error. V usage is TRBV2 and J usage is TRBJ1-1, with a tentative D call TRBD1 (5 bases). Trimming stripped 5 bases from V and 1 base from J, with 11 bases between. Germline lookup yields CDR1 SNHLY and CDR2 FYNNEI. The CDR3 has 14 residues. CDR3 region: CASSRDGQNTEAFF. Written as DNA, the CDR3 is TGTGCCAGCAGTCGGGACGGACAGAACACTGAAGCTTTCTTT.

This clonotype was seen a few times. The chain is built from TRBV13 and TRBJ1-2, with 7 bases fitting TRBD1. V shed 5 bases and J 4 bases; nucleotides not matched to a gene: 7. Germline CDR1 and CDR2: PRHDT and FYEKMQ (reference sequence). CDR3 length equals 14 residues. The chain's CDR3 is CASSAGTDIYGYTF. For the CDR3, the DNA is TGTGCCAGCAGCGCCGGGACAGACATCTATGGCTACACCTTC.

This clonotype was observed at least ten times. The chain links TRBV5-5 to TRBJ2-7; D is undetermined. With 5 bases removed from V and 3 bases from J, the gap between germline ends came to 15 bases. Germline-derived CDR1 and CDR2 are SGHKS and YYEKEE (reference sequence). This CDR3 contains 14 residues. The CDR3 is CASSSDQDLYEQYF. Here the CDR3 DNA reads TGTGCCAGCAGTAGTGACCAGGACCTCTACGAGCAGTACTTC.

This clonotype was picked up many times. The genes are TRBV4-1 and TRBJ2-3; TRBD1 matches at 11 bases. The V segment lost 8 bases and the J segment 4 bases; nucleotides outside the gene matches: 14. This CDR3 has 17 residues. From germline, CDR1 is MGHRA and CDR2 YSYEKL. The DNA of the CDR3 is TGCGCCAGCCGTCAAGGTCCGGACAGGGGGCAAGCAGATACGCAGTATTTT. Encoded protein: CASRQGPDRGQADTQYF.

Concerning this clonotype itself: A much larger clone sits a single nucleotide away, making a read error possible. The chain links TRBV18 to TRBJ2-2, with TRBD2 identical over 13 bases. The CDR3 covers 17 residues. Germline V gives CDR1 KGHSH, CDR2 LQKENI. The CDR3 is CAGSPRTSGSNTGELFF. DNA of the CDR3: TGTGCCGGCTCACCTCGGACTAGCGGGAGCAACACCGGGGAGCTGTTTTTT. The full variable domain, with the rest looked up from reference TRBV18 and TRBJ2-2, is NAGVMQNPRHLVRRRGQEARLRCSPMKGHSHVYWYRQLPEEGLKFMVYLQKENIIDESGMPKERFSAEFPKEGPSILRIQQVVRGDSAAYFCAGSPRTSGSNTGELFFGEGSRLTVL.

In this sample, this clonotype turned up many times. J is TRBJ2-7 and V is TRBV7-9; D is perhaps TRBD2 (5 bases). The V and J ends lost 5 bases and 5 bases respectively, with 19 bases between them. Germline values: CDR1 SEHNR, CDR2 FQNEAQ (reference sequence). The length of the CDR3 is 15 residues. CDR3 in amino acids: CASSSTGSSSHEQYF. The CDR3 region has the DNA TGTGCCAGCAGCAGCACCGGGTCTTCTAGCCACGAGCAGTACTTC.

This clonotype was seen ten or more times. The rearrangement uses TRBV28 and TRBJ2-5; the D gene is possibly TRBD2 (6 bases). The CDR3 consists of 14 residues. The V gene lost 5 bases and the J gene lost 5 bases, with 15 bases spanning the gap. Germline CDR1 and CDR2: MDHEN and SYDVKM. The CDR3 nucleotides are TGTGCCAGCAGTAAGGGACTCTGGACCGAGACCCAGTACTTC. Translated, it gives CASSKGLWTETQYF. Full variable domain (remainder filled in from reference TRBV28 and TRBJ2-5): DVKVTQSSRYLVKRTGEKVFLECVQDMDHENMFWYRQDPGLGLRLIYFSYDVKMKEKGDIPEGYSVSREKKERFSLILESASTNQTSMYLCASSKGLWTETQYFGPGTRLLVL.

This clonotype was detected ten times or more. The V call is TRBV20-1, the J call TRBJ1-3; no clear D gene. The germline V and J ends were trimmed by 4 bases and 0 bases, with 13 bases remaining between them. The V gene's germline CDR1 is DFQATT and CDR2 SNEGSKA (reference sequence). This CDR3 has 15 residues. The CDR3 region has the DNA TGCAGTGCTACTCACAAGACCGACTCTGGAAACACCATATATTTT. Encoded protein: CSATHKTDSGNTIYF.

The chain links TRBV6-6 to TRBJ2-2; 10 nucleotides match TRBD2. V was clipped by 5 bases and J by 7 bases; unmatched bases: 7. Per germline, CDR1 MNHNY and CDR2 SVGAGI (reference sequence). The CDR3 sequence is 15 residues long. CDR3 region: CASSAIRTSGGELFF. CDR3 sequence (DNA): TGTGCCAGCAGTGCAATCCGGACTAGCGGCGGGGAGCTGTTTTTT.

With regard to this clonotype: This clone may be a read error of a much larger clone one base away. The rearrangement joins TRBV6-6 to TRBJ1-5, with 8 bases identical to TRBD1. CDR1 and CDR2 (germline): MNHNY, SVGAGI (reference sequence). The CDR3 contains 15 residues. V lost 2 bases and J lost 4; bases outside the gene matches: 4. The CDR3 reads CASSYRTGRNQPQHF. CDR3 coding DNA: TGTGCCAGCAGTTACAGGACAGGGAGAAATCAGCCCCAGCATTTT.

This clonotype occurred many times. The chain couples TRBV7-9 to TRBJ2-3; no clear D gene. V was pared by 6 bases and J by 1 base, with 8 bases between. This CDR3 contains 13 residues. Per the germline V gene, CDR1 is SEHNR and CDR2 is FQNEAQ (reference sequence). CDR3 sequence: CASSDGRTDTQYF. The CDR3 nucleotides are TGTGCCAGCAGTGATGGACGCACAGATACGCAGTATTTT. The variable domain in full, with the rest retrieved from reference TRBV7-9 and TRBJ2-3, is DTGVSQNPRHKITKRGQNVTFRCDPISEHNRLYWYRQTLGQGPEFLTYFQNEAQLEKSRLLSDRFSAERPKGSFSTLEIQRTEQGDSAMYLCASSDGRTDTQYFGPGTRLTVL.

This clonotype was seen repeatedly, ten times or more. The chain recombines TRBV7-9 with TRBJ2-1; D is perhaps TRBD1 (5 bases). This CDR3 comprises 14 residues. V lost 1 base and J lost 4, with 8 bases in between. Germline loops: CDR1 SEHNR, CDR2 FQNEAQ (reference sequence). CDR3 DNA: TGTGCCAGCAGCTTAGAGGGGAATTACAATGAGCAGTTCTTC. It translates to CASSLEGNYNEQFF.

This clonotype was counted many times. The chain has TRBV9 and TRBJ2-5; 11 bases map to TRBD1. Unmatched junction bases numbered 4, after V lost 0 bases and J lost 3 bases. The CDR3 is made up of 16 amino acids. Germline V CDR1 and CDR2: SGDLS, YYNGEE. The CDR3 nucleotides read TGTGCCAGCAGCGTAGGGACAGGGGGCTCGGAAGAGACCCAGTACTTC. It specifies CASSVGTGGSEETQYF. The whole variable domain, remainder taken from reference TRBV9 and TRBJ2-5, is DSGVTQTPKHLITATGQRVTLRCSPRSGDLSVYWYQQSLDQGLQFLIQYYNGEERAKGNILERFSAQQFPDLHSELNLSSLELGDSALYFCASSVGTGGSEETQYFGPGTRLLVL.

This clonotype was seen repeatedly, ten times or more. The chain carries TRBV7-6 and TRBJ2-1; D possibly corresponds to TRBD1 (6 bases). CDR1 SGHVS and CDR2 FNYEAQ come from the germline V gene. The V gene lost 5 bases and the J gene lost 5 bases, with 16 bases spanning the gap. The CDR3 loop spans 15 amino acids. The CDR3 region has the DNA TGTGCCAGCAGCCCGACACATGGACAGAACAATGAGCAGTTCTTC. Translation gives CASSPTHGQNNEQFF.

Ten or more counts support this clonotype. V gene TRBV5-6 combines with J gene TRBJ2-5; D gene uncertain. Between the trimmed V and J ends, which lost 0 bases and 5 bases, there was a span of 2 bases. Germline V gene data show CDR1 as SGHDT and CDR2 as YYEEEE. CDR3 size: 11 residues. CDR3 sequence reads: CASSLAETQYF. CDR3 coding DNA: TGTGCCAGCAGCTTGGCCGAGACCCAGTACTTC.

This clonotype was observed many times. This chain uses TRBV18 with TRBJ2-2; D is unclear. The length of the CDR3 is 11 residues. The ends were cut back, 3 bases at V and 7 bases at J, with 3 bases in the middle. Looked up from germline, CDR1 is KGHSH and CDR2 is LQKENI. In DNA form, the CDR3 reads TGTGCCAGCTCACCGGACGGGGAGCTGTTTTTT. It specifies CASSPDGELFF.

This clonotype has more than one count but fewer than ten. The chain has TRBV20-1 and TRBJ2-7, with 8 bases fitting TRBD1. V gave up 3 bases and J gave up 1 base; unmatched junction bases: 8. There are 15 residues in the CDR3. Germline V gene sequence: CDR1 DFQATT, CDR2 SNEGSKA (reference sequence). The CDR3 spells CSASSQGTGSYEQYF. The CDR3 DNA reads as TGCAGTGCTAGTTCCCAGGGGACAGGATCCTACGAGCAGTACTTC.